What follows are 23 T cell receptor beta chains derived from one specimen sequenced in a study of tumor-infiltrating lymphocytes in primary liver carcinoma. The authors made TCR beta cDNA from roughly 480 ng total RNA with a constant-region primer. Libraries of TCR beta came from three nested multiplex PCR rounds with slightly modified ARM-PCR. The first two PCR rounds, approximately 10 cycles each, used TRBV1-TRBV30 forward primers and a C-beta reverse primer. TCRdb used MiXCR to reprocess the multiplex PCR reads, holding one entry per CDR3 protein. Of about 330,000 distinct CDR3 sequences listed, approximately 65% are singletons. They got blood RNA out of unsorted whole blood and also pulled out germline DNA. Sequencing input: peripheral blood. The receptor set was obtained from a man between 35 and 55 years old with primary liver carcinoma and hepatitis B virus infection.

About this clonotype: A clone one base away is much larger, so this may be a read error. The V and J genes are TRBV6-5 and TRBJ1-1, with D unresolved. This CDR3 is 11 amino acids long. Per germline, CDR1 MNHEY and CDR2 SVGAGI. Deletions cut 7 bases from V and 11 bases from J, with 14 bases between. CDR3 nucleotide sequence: TGTGCCAGCACCAAGGTGGGGTGGGCTTTCTTT. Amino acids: CASTKVGWAFF.

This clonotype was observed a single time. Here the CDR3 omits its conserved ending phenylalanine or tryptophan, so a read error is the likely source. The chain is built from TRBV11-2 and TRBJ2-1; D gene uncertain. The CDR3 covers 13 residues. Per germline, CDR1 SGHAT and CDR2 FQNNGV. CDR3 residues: CVSSLDQLNEQFL. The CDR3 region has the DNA TGTGTCAGCAGCTTAGACCAGCTGAATGAGCAGTTCTTA.

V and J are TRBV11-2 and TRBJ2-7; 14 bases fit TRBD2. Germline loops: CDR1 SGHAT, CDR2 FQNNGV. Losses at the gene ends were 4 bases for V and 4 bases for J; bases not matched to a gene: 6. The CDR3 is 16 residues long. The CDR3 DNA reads TGTGCCAGCAGCTCGGGACTAGCGGGAGTGGGTTACGAGCAGTACTTC. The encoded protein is CASSSGLAGVGYEQYF. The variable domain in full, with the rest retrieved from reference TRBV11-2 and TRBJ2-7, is EAGVAQSPRYKIIEKRQSVAFWCNPISGHATLYWYQQILGQGPKLLIQFQNNGVVDDSQLPKDRFSAERLKGVDSTLKIQPAKLEDSAVYLCASSSGLAGVGYEQYFGPGTRLTVT.

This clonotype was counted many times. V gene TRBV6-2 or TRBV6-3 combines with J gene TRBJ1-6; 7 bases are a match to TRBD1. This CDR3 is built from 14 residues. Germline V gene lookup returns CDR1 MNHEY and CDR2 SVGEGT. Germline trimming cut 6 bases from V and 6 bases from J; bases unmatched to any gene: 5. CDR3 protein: CASSRDSLNSPLHF. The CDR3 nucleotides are TGTGCCAGCAGCCGGGACAGCCTTAATTCACCCCTCCACTTT.

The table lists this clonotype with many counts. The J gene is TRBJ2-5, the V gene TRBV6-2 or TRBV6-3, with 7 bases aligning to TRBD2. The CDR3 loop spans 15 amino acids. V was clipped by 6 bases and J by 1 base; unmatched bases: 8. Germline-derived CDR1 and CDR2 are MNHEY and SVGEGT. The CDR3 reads CASRETSSSQETQYF. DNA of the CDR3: TGTGCCAGCAGAGAGACTAGCAGTTCCCAAGAGACCCAGTACTTC.

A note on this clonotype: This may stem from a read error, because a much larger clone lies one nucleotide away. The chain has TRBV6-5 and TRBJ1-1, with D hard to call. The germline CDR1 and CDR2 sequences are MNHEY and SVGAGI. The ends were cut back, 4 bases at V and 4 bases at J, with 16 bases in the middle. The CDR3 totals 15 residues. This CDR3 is CASSSGEAAFTEAFF. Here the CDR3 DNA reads TGTGCCAGCAGTTCAGGAGAGGCAGCCTTCACTGAAGCTTTCTTT.

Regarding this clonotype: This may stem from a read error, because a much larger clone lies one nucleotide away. The CDR3 region is CTSSEMRLWTGELFF. The CDR3 coding sequence is TGTACCAGCAGTGAAATGAGACTCTGGACCGGGGAGCTGTTTTTT. The J gene is TRBJ2-2, the V gene TRBV6-1; D gene uncertain. CDR3 length: 15 residues. Germline V gene sequence: CDR1 MNHNS, CDR2 SASEGT.

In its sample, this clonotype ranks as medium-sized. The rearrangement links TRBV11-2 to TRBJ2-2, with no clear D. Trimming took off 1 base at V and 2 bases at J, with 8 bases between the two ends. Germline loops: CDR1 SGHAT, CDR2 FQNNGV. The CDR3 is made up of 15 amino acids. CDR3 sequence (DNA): TGTGCCAGCAGCTTAGTTGGCCTAAACACCGGGGAGCTGTTTTTT. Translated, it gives CASSLVGLNTGELFF. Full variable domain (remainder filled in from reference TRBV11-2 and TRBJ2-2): EAGVAQSPRYKIIEKRQSVAFWCNPISGHATLYWYQQILGQGPKLLIQFQNNGVVDDSQLPKDRFSAERLKGVDSTLKIQPAKLEDSAVYLCASSLVGLNTGELFFGEGSRLTVL.

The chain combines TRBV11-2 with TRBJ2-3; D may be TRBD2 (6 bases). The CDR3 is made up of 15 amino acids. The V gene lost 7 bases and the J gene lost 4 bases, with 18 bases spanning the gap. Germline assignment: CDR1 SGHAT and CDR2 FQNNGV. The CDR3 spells CASTRQRPSADTQYF. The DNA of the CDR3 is TGTGCCAGCACTCGACAGCGTCCTAGCGCAGATACGCAGTATTTT.

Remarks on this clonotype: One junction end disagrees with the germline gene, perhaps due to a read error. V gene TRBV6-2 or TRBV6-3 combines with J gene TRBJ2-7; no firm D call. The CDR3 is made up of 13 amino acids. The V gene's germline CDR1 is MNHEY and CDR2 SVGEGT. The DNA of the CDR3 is TGTACCAGCACCCAAGTCCTCTCCTACGAGCAGTACTTC. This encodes CTSTQVLSYEQYF.

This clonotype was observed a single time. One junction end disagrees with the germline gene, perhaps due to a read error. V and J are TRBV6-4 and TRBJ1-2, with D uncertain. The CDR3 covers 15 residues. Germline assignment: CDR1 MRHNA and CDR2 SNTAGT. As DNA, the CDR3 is TGTGCCAGCACTGACTCGTGGGGATCGGGCTATGGCTACACCTTC. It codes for CASTDSWGSGYGYTF.

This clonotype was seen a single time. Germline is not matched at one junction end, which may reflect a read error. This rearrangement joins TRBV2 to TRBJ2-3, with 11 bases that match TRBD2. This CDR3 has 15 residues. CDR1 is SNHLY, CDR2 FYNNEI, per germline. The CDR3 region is CASSGLAGGSDTQCF. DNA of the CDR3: TGTGCCAGCAGTGGGCTAGCGGGAGGATCAGATACGCAGTGTTTT.

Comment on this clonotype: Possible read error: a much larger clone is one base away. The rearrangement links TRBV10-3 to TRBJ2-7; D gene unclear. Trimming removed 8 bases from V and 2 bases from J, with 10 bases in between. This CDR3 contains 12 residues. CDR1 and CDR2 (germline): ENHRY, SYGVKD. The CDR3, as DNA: TGTGCCATCTATTCCCCGCCCTACGAGCAGTACTTC. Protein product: CAIYSPPYEQYF.

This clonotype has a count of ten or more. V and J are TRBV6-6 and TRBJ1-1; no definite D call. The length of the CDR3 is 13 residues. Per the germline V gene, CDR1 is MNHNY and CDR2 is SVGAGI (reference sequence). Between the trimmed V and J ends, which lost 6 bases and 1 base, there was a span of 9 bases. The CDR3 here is CASRLKANTEAFF. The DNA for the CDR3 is TGTGCCAGCAGGCTCAAGGCGAACACTGAAGCTTTCTTT.

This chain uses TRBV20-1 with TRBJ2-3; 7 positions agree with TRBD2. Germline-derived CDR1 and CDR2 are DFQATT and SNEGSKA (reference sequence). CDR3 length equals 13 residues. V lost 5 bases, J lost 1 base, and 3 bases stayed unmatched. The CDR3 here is CSALSGGTDTQYF. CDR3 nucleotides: TGCAGTGCTTTAAGCGGGGGCACAGATACGCAGTATTTT.

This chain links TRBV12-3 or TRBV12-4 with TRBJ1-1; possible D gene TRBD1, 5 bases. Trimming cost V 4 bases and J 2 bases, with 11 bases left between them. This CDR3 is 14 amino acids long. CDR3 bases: TGTGCCAGCAGTTCAGGGTTTCCCAACACTGAAGCTTTCTTT. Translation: CASSSGFPNTEAFF.

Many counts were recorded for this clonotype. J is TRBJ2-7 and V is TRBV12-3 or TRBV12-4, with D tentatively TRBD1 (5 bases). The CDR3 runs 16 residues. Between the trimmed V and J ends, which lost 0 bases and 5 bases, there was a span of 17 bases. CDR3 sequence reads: CASSLALIGVGDEQYF. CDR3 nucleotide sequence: TGTGCCAGCAGTTTAGCGCTAATAGGGGTGGGCGACGAGCAGTACTTC.

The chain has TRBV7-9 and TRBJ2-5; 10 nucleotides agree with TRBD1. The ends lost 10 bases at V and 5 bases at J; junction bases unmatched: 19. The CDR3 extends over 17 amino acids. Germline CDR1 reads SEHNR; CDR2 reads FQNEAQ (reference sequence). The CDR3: CANTSPRTGGLAETQYF. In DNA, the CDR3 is TGTGCCAACACCTCTCCCCGGACAGGGGGATTAGCGGAGACCCAGTACTTC.

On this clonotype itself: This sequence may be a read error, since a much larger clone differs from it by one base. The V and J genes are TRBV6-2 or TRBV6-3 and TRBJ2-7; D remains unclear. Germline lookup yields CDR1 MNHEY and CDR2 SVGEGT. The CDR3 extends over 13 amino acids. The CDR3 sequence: CAGSRPGPYEQYF. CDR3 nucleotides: TGTGCCGGCAGCCGACCGGGCCCCTACGAGCAGTACTTC.

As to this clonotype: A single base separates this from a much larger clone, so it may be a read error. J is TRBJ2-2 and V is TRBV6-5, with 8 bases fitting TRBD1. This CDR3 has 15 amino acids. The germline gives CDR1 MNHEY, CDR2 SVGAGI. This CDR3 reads CATSLRTGFTGELFF. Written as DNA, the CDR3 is TGTGCCACCAGTTTACGGACAGGGTTCACCGGGGAGCTGTTTTTT.

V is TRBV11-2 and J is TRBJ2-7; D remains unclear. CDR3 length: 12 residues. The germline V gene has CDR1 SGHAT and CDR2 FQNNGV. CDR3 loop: CSIISAGYEQYF. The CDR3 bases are TGTTCCATCATCAGCGCAGGCTACGAGCAGTACTTC.

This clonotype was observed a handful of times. CDR3 coding DNA: TGTGCCATCAGTGACTACGGAGGAGGGGAGACCCAGTACTTC. It codes for CAISDYGGGETQYF. The genes are TRBV10-3 and TRBJ2-5; a possible D gene is TRBD2 (6 bases). Germline V gene data show CDR1 as ENHRY and CDR2 as SYGVKD. Trimming removed 3 bases at V and 5 bases at J, with 13 bases between. This CDR3 has 14 amino acids.

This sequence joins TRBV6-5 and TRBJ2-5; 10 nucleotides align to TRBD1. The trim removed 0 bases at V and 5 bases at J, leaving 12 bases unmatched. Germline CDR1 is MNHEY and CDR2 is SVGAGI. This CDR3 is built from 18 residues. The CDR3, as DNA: TGTGCCAGCAGTTACTCATGGGACAGGGGCCCAAGTGGGGAGACCCAGTACTTC. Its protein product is CASSYSWDRGPSGETQYF.